The 7 T cell receptor beta chains given below trace back to one sample, sequenced in a study of OX40 agonist ivuxolimab in advanced cancers. TCRdb keeps only in-frame clones here, not all; method: immunoSEQ multiplex PCR. The sample comprises around 97,000 clones, under 85% of which are singletons, and less than 5.5% rests with the top ten. The material sequenced was CD4+ or CD8+ T cells sorted from blood, taken in a trial of the OX40 agonist ivuxolimab. These receptors all stem from an adult with an advanced solid tumor such as melanoma, head and neck, liver or kidney cancer.

This clone was counted a single time. This rearrangement joins TRBV18 to TRBJ2-1; 11 bases match TRBD2. The CDR3 totals 15 residues. In germline, CDR1 is KGHSH, CDR2 LQKENI. The junction had 7 bases not matched to a gene; V was cut back by 6 bases and J by 6 bases. CDR3 sequence: CASSPPGLAANEQFF. For the CDR3, the DNA is TGTGCCAGCTCCCCGCCGGGACTAGCGGCCAATGAGCAGTTCTTC.

The V call is TRBV5-1, the J call TRBJ1-2; possible D gene TRBD1, 5 bases. CDR3 length equals 14 residues. Germline V gene sequence: CDR1 SGHRS, CDR2 YFSETQ. Trimming stripped 4 bases from V and 2 bases from J, with 12 bases between. CDR3 nucleotides: TGCGCCAGCAGCCTCAACCGGGACAACTATGGCTACACCTTC. This sequence encodes CASSLNRDNYGYTF.

This rearrangement joins TRBV7-9 to TRBJ2-5; 10 bases match TRBD2. Looked up from germline, CDR1 is SEHNR and CDR2 is FQNEAQ (reference sequence). This CDR3 spans 15 amino acids. The junction had 2 bases not matched to a gene; V was cut back by 2 bases and J by 2 bases. In DNA, the CDR3 is TGTGCCAGCAGCTTAACTAGCGGGGAACAAGAGACCCAGTACTTC. Its protein is CASSLTSGEQETQYF. The complete variable domain, with remaining parts taken from reference TRBV7-9 and TRBJ2-5, reads DTGVSQNPRHKITKRGQNVTFRCDPISEHNRLYWYRQTLGQGPEFLTYFQNEAQLEKSRLLSDRFSAERPKGSFSTLEIQRTEQGDSAMYLCASSLTSGEQETQYFGPGTRLLVL.

CDR3 amino acids: CASSRVAGGRYNEQFF. Here the CDR3 DNA reads TGCGCCAGCAGCCGAGTAGCGGGGGGCCGCTACAATGAGCAGTTCTTC. The chain links TRBV4-3 to TRBJ2-1, with 10 nucleotides matching TRBD2. Per germline, CDR1 LGHNA and CDR2 YSLEER. The length of the CDR3 is 16 residues. Losses at the gene ends were 4 bases for V and 3 bases for J; bases not matched to a gene: 6.

This sequence joins TRBV25-1 and TRBJ2-7; TRBD1 is a possible D gene (6 bases). Germline values: CDR1 MGHDK, CDR2 SYGVNS. The V end lost 4 bases, the J end lost 3 bases, and 10 bases lay between the germline ends. The CDR3 totals 13 residues. The DNA of the CDR3 is TGTGCCAGCAGTGGGGCAGGGGTCTACGAGCAGTACTTC. As protein: CASSGAGVYEQYF.

The CDR3 region has the DNA TGTGCCAGTAGTATCGAGGGAGGTTGGACAGGAGCCAAAAACATTCAGTACTTC. Amino acids: CASSIEGGWTGAKNIQYF. This chain connects TRBV19 to TRBJ2-4; D may be TRBD1 (7 bases). The germline V gene encodes CDR1 LNHDA and CDR2 SQIVND (reference sequence). There are 18 residues in the CDR3. The ends were cut back, 3 bases at V and 0 bases at J, with 18 bases in the middle.

The chain links TRBV5-6 to TRBJ1-4; 7 nucleotides line up with TRBD1. The CDR3 contains 16 residues. The V gene end was trimmed by 4 bases and the J gene end by 4 bases; junction bases not matched to a gene: 10. Germline CDR1 SGHDT, CDR2 YYEEEE. The CDR3 DNA reads TGTGCCAGCAGCCGATTGGGGGACAGCATTAATGAAAAACTGTTTTTT. Translating gives CASSRLGDSINEKLFF.